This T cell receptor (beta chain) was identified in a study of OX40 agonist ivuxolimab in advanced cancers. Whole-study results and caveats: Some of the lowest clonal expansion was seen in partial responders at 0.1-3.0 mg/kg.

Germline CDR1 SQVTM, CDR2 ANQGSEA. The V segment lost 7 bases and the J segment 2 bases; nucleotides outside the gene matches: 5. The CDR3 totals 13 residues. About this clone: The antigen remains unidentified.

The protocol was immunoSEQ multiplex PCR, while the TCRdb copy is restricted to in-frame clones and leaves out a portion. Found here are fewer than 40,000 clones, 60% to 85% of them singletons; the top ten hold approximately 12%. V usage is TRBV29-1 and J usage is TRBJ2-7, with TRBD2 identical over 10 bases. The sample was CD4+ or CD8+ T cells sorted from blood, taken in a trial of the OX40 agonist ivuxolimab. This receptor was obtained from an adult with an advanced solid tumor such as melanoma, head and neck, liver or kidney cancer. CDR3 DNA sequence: TGCAGCGCTAGCGGGAGTGGGGCCTACGAGCAGTACTTC. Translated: CSASGSGAYEQYF.